This T cell receptor beta chain was documented in a study of T cell changes during pregnancy in multiple sclerosis. Trimming at V came to 4 bases and at J to 4 bases, leaving 3 bases not matched to a gene. This CDR3 contains 16 residues. The germline V gene has CDR1 MNHEY and CDR2 SMNVEV (reference sequence). Produced via immunoSEQ multiplex PCR; TCRdb's table is partial and in-frame only. Found here are over 30,000 clones, 88% of them singletons; the top ten hold 1.2%. The chain couples TRBV27 to TRBJ2-2, with 13 bases matching TRBD2. The specimen was CD4+ T cells from peripheral blood mononuclear cells, collected before pregnancy. The receptor's source is a female donor with multiple sclerosis, enrolled in a pregnancy study. CDR3 DNA: TGTGCCAGCAGTTCCGGACTAGCGGGAGTCACCGGGGAGCTGTTTTTT. Protein: CASSSGLAGVTGELFF.